This TCR beta chain was captured in a study of CD8 T cells in ankylosing spondylitis. Findings of the study overall: Past research had described some motif variants in reactive arthritis synovial fluid and blood.

The CDR3 extends over 13 amino acids. Germline V gene data show CDR1 as SEHNR and CDR2 as FQNEAQ (reference sequence). V lost 4 bases, J lost 4 bases, and 8 bases lay in between. TCRdb re-derived calls from the 5' RACE reads in MiXCR, one entry per CDR3 protein. The sample shows about 250,000 distinct CDR3 sequences, about 30% of them seen only once. As regards this clonotype: No antigen is known for it.

The receptor comes from a male donor with ankylosing spondylitis or in good health (not recorded which). The material sequenced was blood, either unsorted or a sorted T cell fraction (not recorded which). This chain links TRBV7-9 with TRBJ2-1; perhaps TRBD2 as D (5 bases). The CDR3 coding sequence is TGTGCCAGCAGCTCGAGGGAGTACAATGAGCAGTTCTTC. It encodes CASSSREYNEQFF.